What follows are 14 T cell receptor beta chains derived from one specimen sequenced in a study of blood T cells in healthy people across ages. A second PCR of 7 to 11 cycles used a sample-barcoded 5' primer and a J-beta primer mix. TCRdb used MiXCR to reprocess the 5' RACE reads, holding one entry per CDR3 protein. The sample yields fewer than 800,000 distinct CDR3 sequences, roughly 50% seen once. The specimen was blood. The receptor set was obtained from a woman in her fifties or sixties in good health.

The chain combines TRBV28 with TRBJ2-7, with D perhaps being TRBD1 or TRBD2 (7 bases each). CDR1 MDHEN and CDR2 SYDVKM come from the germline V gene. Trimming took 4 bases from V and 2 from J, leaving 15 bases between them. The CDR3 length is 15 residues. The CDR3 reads CASSSPGGVAYEQYF. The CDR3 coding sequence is TGTGCCAGCAGTTCCCCAGGGGGGGTCGCCTACGAGCAGTACTTC. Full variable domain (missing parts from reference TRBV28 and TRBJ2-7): DVKVTQSSRYLVKRTGEKVFLECVQDMDHENMFWYRQDPGLGLRLIYFSYDVKMKEKGDIPEGYSVSREKKERFSLILESASTNQTSMYLCASSSPGGVAYEQYFGPGTRLTVT.

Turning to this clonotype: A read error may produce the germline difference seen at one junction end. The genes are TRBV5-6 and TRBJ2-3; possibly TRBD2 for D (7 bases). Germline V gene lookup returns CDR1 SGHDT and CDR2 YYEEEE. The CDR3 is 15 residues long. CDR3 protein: CACSLQGRGTDTQYF. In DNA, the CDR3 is TGTGCCTGCAGCTTGCAGGGGAGGGGCACAGATACGCAGTATTTT. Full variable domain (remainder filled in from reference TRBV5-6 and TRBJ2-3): DAGVTQSPTHLIKTRGQQVTLRCSPKSGHDTVSWYQQALGQGPQFIFQYYEEEERQRGNFPDRFSGHQFPNYSSELNVNALLLGDSALYLCACSLQGRGTDTQYFGPGTRLTVL.

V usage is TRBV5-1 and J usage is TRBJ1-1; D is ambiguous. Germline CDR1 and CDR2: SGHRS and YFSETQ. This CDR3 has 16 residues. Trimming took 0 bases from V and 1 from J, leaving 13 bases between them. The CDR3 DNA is TGCGCCAGCAGCTTGGGCATCGGCCAGCAGAACACTGAAGCTTTCTTT. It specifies CASSLGIGQQNTEAFF.

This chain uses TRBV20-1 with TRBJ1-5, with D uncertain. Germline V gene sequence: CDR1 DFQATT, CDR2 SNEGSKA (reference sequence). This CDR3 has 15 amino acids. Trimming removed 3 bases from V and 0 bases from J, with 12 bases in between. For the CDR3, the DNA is TGCAGTGCTAGCGGCGAGACTGCTAGCAATCAGCCCCAGCATTTT. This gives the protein CSASGETASNQPQHF.

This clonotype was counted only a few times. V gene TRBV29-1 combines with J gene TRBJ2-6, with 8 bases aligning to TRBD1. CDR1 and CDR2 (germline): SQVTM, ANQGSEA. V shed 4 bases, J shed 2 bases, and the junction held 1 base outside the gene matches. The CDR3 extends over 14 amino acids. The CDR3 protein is CSVGRGPGANVLTF. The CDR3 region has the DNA TGCAGCGTTGGCAGGGGGCCTGGGGCCAACGTCCTGACTTTC.

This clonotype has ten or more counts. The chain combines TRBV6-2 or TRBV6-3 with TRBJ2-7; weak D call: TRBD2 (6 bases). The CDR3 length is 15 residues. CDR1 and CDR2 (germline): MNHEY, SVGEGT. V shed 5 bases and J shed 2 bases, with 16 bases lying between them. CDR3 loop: CASSHRRENTYEQYF. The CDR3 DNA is TGTGCCAGCAGTCATCGCCGGGAGAACACCTACGAGCAGTACTTC.

The CDR3 protein is CAWTTLAGSTDTQYF. The CDR3 nucleotides read TGTGCCTGGACTACTCTAGCGGGAAGCACAGATACGCAGTATTTT. The chain joins TRBV30 to TRBJ2-3; the match to TRBD2 covers 9 bases. The germline V gene encodes CDR1 GTSNPN and CDR2 SVGIG (reference sequence). The CDR3 contains 15 residues. Unmatched junction bases numbered 5, after V lost 4 bases and J lost 0 bases.

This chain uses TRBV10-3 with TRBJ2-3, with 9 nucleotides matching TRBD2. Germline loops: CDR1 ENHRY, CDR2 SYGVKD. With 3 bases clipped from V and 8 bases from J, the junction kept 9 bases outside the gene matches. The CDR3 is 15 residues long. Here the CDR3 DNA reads TGTGCCATCAGTGACCCGGGACTAGCATACGTTACGCAGTATTTT. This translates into CAISDPGLAYVTQYF.

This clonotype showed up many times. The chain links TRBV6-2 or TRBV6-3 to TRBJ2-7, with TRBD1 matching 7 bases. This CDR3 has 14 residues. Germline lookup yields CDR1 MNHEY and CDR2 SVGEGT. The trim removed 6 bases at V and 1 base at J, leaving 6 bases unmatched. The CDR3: CASRQGIRSYEQYF. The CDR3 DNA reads TGTGCCAGCAGACAGGGGATTCGGTCCTACGAGCAGTACTTC.

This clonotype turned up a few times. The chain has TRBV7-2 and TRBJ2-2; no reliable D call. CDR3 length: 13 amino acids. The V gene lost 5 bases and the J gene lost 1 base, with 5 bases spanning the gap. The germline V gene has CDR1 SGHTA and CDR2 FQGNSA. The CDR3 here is CASSVKNTGELFF. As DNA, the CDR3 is TGTGCCAGCAGCGTAAAGAACACCGGGGAGCTGTTTTTT.

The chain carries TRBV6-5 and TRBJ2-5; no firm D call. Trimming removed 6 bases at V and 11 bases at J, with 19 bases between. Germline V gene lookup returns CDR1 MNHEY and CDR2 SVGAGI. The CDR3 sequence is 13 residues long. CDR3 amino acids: CASRHLGPDEQYF. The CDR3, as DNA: TGTGCCAGCAGGCATCTAGGTCCGGATGAGCAGTACTTC.

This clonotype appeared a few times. The CDR3 protein is CASSQETYKGGYTF. CDR3 bases: TGCGCCAGCAGCCAAGAAACGTATAAAGGCGGCTACACCTTC. The V gene is TRBV4-3, the J gene TRBJ1-2, with D unclear. The germline CDR1 and CDR2 sequences are LGHNA and YSLEER. This CDR3 spans 14 amino acids. Deletions cut 0 bases from V and 8 bases from J, with 13 bases between.

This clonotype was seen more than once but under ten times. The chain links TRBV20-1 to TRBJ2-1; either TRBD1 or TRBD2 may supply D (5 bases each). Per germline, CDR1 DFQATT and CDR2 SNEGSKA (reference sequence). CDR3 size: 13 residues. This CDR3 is CSGAGTINNEQFF. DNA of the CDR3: TGCAGCGGGGCCGGGACCATAAACAATGAGCAGTTCTTC.

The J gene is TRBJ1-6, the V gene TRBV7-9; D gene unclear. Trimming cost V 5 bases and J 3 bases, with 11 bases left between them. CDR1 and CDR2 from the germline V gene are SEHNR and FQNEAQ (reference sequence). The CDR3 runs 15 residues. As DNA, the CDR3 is TGTGCCAGCAGCCCCCGGGAAGGCTATAATTCACCCCTCCACTTT. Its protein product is CASSPREGYNSPLHF. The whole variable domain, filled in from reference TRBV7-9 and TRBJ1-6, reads DTGVSQNPRHKITKRGQNVTFRCDPISEHNRLYWYRQTLGQGPEFLTYFQNEAQLEKSRLLSDRFSAERPKGSFSTLEIQRTEQGDSAMYLCASSPREGYNSPLHFGNGTRLTVT.